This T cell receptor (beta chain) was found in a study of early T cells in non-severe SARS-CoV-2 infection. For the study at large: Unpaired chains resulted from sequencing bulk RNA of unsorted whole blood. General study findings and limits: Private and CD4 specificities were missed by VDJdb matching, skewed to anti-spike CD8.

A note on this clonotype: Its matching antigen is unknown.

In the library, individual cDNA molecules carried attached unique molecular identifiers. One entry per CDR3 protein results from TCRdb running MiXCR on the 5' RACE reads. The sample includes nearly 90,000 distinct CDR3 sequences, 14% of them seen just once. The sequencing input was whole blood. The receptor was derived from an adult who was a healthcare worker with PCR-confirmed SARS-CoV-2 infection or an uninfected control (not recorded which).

The CDR3 sequence: CASSGQGNNQPQHF. Written as DNA, the CDR3 is TGTGCCAGCAGTGGACAGGGGAACAATCAGCCCCAGCATTTT. This chain connects TRBV12-3 or TRBV12-4 to TRBJ1-5; 9 positions agree with TRBD1. The CDR3 runs 14 residues. Trimming at V came to 5 bases and at J to 3 bases, leaving 2 bases not matched to a gene.